The 5 T cell receptor beta chains below come from one sample, sequenced in a study of cytomegalovirus exposure and HLA in healthy donors. Both 60 Vbeta primers and 13 Jbeta primers went into the PCR. The method was immunoSEQ multiplex PCR; TCRdb's version includes in-frame clones alone and lacks a portion of them. The data contain under 200,000 clones, around 85% of them singletons. Sequences were obtained from PBMCs. The receptor source for this set is a man aged 35 to 55 in good health and CMV-seropositive.

Only one count was recorded for this clone. The chain employs TRBV7-9 and TRBJ2-7, with TRBD1 matching over 10 bases. This CDR3 contains 15 residues. The ends lost 4 bases at V and 5 bases at J; junction bases unmatched: 8. The germline gives CDR1 SEHNR, CDR2 FQNEAQ (reference sequence). The CDR3 spells CASSSLGQGGHEQYF. For the CDR3, the DNA is TGTGCCAGCAGCTCGCTCGGACAGGGGGGCCACGAGCAGTACTTC.

The rearrangement uses TRBV6-5 and TRBJ1-1; 7 positions agree with TRBD1. Unmatched junction bases numbered 7, after V lost 6 bases and J lost 3 bases. This CDR3 comprises 14 residues. The germline CDR1 and CDR2 sequences are MNHEY and SVGAGI. CDR3 nucleotides: TGTGCCAGCAGCACCGGGACAGTTCACACTGAAGCTTTCTTT. Translated, it gives CASSTGTVHTEAFF.

J is TRBJ1-2 and V is TRBV13; 7 positions match TRBD1. Germline V CDR1 and CDR2: PRHDT, FYEKMQ (reference sequence). After removal of 5 bases from V and 0 bases from J, the junction contained 9 bases not matched to a gene. CDR3 length: 16 residues. CDR3 DNA: TGTGCCAGCAGCCCCCGACAGGGAACTACTAACTATGGCTACACCTTC. It is translated as CASSPRQGTTNYGYTF. Combining the CDR3 with reference TRBV13 and TRBJ1-2 gives the whole variable domain AAGVIQSPRHLIKEKRETATLKCYPIPRHDTVYWYQQGPGQDPQFLISFYEKMQSDKGSIPDRFSAQQFSDYHSELNMSSLELGDSALYFCASSPRQGTTNYGYTFGSGTRLTVV.

This rearrangement joins TRBV5-4 to TRBJ1-5, with 8 positions matching TRBD1. The CDR3 totals 15 residues. V lost 3 bases to trimming and J lost 4 bases; unmatched junction nucleotides: 6. Germline values: CDR1 SGHNT, CDR2 YYREEE (reference sequence). The DNA for the CDR3 is TGTGCCAGCAGCTCGGACAGGGCTTTTAATCAGCCCCAGCATTTT. Protein: CASSSDRAFNQPQHF.

V and J are TRBV2 and TRBJ2-7, with D perhaps TRBD1 (5 bases). The V end lost 7 bases, the J end lost 3 bases, and 10 bases lay between the germline ends. The CDR3 length is 12 residues. The germline CDR1 and CDR2 sequences are SNHLY and FYNNEI. CDR3 DNA sequence: TGTGCCAGCACCCGACAGAACTACGAGCAGTACTTC. This gives the protein CASTRQNYEQYF.